A selection of T cell receptor beta chains follows, all from one sample in a study of cytomegalovirus exposure and HLA in healthy donors. Produced via immunoSEQ multiplex PCR; TCRdb's table is partial and in-frame only. The sample gives over 150,000 clones, about 65% of which show up once; under 3.5% is in the top ten. Sequencing was done on a sample of PBMCs. The receptors here all came from a woman aged 25-40 years in good health and CMV-seronegative. CDR3s include the opening cysteine and the closing phenylalanine or tryptophan. Fields, in order: clone size, V gene, D gene, J gene, CDR3 DNA, CDR3 protein. The D gene is left open where the match is weak. Size is omitted from some rows. Given values are once, few, many or a class for expanded clones.

clone_size: .
v_call: TRBV21-1
d_call: .
j_call: TRBJ2-7
cdr3_nt: TGTGCCAGCCACGGGACAGGGCGATCTATCTCCTACGAGCAGTACTTC
cdr3_aa: CASHGTGRSISYEQYF

clone_size: few
v_call: TRBV28
d_call: .
j_call: TRBJ1-2
cdr3_nt: TGTGCCAGCAGTTTACTCAGGGGCAGGGGATATGGCTACACCTTC
cdr3_aa: CASSLLRGRGYGYTF

clone_size: few
v_call: TRBV10-1
d_call: TRBD1
j_call: TRBJ2-7
cdr3_nt: TGCGCCAGTTCGACAGGGGGCGCGTACGAGCAGTACTTC
cdr3_aa: CASSTGGAYEQYF

clone_size: .
v_call: TRBV7-9
d_call: .
j_call: TRBJ1-2
cdr3_nt: TGTGCCAGCAGCTCGGGCTATGGCTACACCTTC
cdr3_aa: CASSSGYGYTF

clone_size: .
v_call: TRBV4-3
d_call: .
j_call: TRBJ1-2
cdr3_nt: TGCGCCAGCAGCCTACGGACAGACAACTATGGCTACACCTTC
cdr3_aa: CASSLRTDNYGYTF

clone_size: .
v_call: TRBV6-1
d_call: .
j_call: TRBJ1-2
cdr3_nt: TGTGCCAGCAGTGAAAATGTCGAGATGAGCTACACCTTC
cdr3_aa: CASSENVEMSYTF

clone_size: .
v_call: TRBV2
d_call: .
j_call: TRBJ1-2
cdr3_nt: TGTGCCAGCAGAGGGACACCACTGATAGCTAACTATGGCTACACCTTC
cdr3_aa: CASRGTPLIANYGYTF

clone_size: .
v_call: TRBV28
d_call: TRBD1
j_call: TRBJ1-6
cdr3_nt: TGTGCCAGCAGTCATGGACAGGGTACGGGTTCACCCCTCCACTTT
cdr3_aa: CASSHGQGTGSPLHF

clone_size: .
v_call: TRBV5-4
d_call: .
j_call: TRBJ2-6
cdr3_nt: TGTGCCAGCAGCCCTCAGGGCTCTGGGGCCAACGTCCTGACTTTC
cdr3_aa: CASSPQGSGANVLTF

clone_size: .
v_call: TRBV9
d_call: TRBD2
j_call: TRBJ2-7
cdr3_nt: TGTGCCAGCAGCACGGGACTAGCGGGAAATGAGCAGTACTTC
cdr3_aa: CASSTGLAGNEQYF

clone_size: .
v_call: TRBV15
d_call: .
j_call: TRBJ1-1
cdr3_nt: TGTGCCACCAGCAGAGATCTACAGATGAACACTGAAGCTTTCTTT
cdr3_aa: CATSRDLQMNTEAFF

clone_size: few
v_call: TRBV30
d_call: TRBD2
j_call: TRBJ2-7
cdr3_nt: TGTGCCTGGAGGCTGGGGGAGGGTAACTACGAGCAGTACTTC
cdr3_aa: CAWRLGEGNYEQYF

clone_size: .
v_call: TRBV4-3
d_call: .
j_call: TRBJ2-6
cdr3_nt: TGCGCCAGCAGCCCGCAGGGGTCTGTCTCTGGGGCCAACGTCCTGACTTTC
cdr3_aa: CASSPQGSVSGANVLTF

clone_size: .
v_call: TRBV28
d_call: .
j_call: TRBJ1-4
cdr3_nt: TGTGCCAGCAGCTCTATTACGTATAATGAAAAACTGTTTTTT
cdr3_aa: CASSSITYNEKLFF

clone_size: .
v_call: TRBV4-1
d_call: .
j_call: TRBJ1-2
cdr3_nt: TGCGCCAGCAGCCCCCTCCAGGGCGCGGATGGCTACACCTTC
cdr3_aa: CASSPLQGADGYTF

clone_size: .
v_call: TRBV4-3
d_call: .
j_call: TRBJ2-1
cdr3_nt: TGCGCCAGCAGCCAAGACAGGACATCCTACAATGAGCAGTTCTTC
cdr3_aa: CASSQDRTSYNEQFF

clone_size: .
v_call: TRBV15
d_call: .
j_call: TRBJ1-4
cdr3_nt: TGTGCCACCAGCAGAGATCCGGGGTACGATGAAAAACTGTTTTTT
cdr3_aa: CATSRDPGYDEKLFF

clone_size: .
v_call: TRBV19
d_call: .
j_call: TRBJ1-2
cdr3_nt: TGTGCCAGTAGTGGTCCAGGGAACTATGGCTACACCTTC
cdr3_aa: CASSGPGNYGYTF

clone_size: few
v_call: TRBV5-1
d_call: .
j_call: TRBJ2-7
cdr3_nt: TGCGCCAGCAGCTGGGGGGACAGCGTTTACTACGAGCAGTACTTC
cdr3_aa: CASSWGDSVYYEQYF

clone_size: .
v_call: TRBV29-1
d_call: .
j_call: TRBJ1-1
cdr3_nt: TGCAGCGTTGAAACGGTAAGCGCTGAAGCTTTCTTT
cdr3_aa: CSVETVSAEAFF

clone_size: .
v_call: TRBV30
d_call: .
j_call: TRBJ1-6
cdr3_nt: TGTGCCTTACAGAGACCAAGCTCCTATAATTCACCCCTCCACTTT
cdr3_aa: CALQRPSSYNSPLHF

clone_size: .
v_call: TRBV4-3
d_call: TRBD2
j_call: TRBJ2-1
cdr3_nt: TGCGCCAGCAGCCCCGGGACTGGCGGGGGGGCCAATGAGCAGTTCTTC
cdr3_aa: CASSPGTGGGANEQFF

clone_size: .
v_call: TRBV9
d_call: TRBD1
j_call: TRBJ1-6
cdr3_nt: TGTGCCAGCAGCTCCCGGACAGGGTGGGATTCACCCCTCCACTTT
cdr3_aa: CASSSRTGWDSPLHF

clone_size: .
v_call: TRBV6-5
d_call: TRBD1
j_call: TRBJ1-2
cdr3_nt: TGTGCCAGCAGTAGCCAGGGACAGGTCTACTATGGCTACACCTTC
cdr3_aa: CASSSQGQVYYGYTF

clone_size: .
v_call: TRBV2
d_call: .
j_call: TRBJ1-4
cdr3_nt: TGTGCCAGCAGTGACGTGCGGGAAAAACTGTTTTTT
cdr3_aa: CASSDVREKLFF

clone_size: .
v_call: TRBV4-1
d_call: .
j_call: TRBJ1-1
cdr3_nt: TGCGCCAGCAGCCAAGACAGGATCCGACACGAAGCTTTCTTT
cdr3_aa: CASSQDRIRHEAFF

clone_size: .
v_call: TRBV5-1
d_call: TRBD1
j_call: TRBJ1-2
cdr3_nt: TGCGCCAGCAGCGGTAGGGGGCCTGGCTATGGCTACACCTTC
cdr3_aa: CASSGRGPGYGYTF

clone_size: once
v_call: TRBV19
d_call: TRBD1
j_call: TRBJ1-5
cdr3_nt: TGTGCCAGTAGTAATAGGGGACAGGTCAATCAGCCCCAGCATTTT
cdr3_aa: CASSNRGQVNQPQHF

clone_size: .
v_call: TRBV12-5
d_call: .
j_call: TRBJ2-7
cdr3_nt: TGTGCTAGTGGTTTGGTACCCCTGAAGACAGAGGACTACGAGCAGTACTTC
cdr3_aa: CASGLVPLKTEDYEQYF

clone_size: few
v_call: TRBV19
d_call: .
j_call: TRBJ1-2
cdr3_nt: TGTGCCAGTAGCCCCCCGCTACCTCTCTATGGCTACACCTTC
cdr3_aa: CASSPPLPLYGYTF

clone_size: once
v_call: TRBV14
d_call: TRBD1
j_call: TRBJ2-1
cdr3_nt: TGTGCCAGCAGCCCAGGGGGCTACTCCTACAATGAGCAGTTCTTC
cdr3_aa: CASSPGGYSYNEQFF

clone_size: few
v_call: TRBV27
d_call: .
j_call: TRBJ1-1
cdr3_nt: TGTGCCAGCAGTTCTCCAACTATGAACACTGAAGCTTTCTTT
cdr3_aa: CASSSPTMNTEAFF

clone_size: .
v_call: TRBV4-3
d_call: .
j_call: TRBJ1-2
cdr3_nt: TGCGCCAGCAGCCAAGTACGGGGTGACTATGGCTACACCTTC
cdr3_aa: CASSQVRGDYGYTF

clone_size: .
v_call: TRBV7-9
d_call: .
j_call: TRBJ2-1
cdr3_nt: TGTGCCAGCAGCTCAGAACTATGGGAGCAGTTCTTC
cdr3_aa: CASSSELWEQFF

clone_size: .
v_call: TRBV5-4
d_call: .
j_call: TRBJ1-1
cdr3_nt: TGTGCCAGCAGCCTTTACAGGGTCGGGAACACTGAAGCTTTCTTT
cdr3_aa: CASSLYRVGNTEAFF

clone_size: few
v_call: TRBV4-3
d_call: .
j_call: TRBJ2-7
cdr3_nt: TGCGCCAGCAGCCAAGACATATCGGTCGAGCAGTACTTC
cdr3_aa: CASSQDISVEQYF

clone_size: .
v_call: TRBV7-8
d_call: .
j_call: TRBJ1-1
cdr3_nt: TGTGCCAGCAGCTTGGGGGGAAGGGGCACTGAAGCTTTCTTT
cdr3_aa: CASSLGGRGTEAFF

clone_size: .
v_call: TRBV9
d_call: .
j_call: TRBJ1-3
cdr3_nt: TGTGCCAGCAGCGTAGAACCCACGGGGGGAGGAAACACCATATATTTT
cdr3_aa: CASSVEPTGGGNTIYF

clone_size: .
v_call: TRBV29-1
d_call: TRBD2
j_call: TRBJ2-3
cdr3_nt: TGCAGCGTTGAAGCCGTCTATAGCGGGGGTGGTACGCAGTATTTT
cdr3_aa: CSVEAVYSGGGTQYF

clone_size: .
v_call: TRBV6-1
d_call: .
j_call: TRBJ1-5
cdr3_nt: TGTGCCAGCAGTGAAGCGGGGAGGGCCTATCAGCCCCAGCATTTT
cdr3_aa: CASSEAGRAYQPQHF

clone_size: .
v_call: TRBV7-9
d_call: TRBD1
j_call: TRBJ1-5
cdr3_nt: TGTTCCAGCAGCTTCGGATCAGGGGGCCGGGGTATAGGCAATCAGCCCCAGCATTTT
cdr3_aa: CSSSFGSGGRGIGNQPQHF

clone_size: .
v_call: TRBV19
d_call: .
j_call: TRBJ2-3
cdr3_nt: TGTGCCAGTAGTATAGGGAGGGGGGGCCCCCCAGATACGCAGTATTTT
cdr3_aa: CASSIGRGGPPDTQYF

clone_size: .
v_call: TRBV19
d_call: .
j_call: TRBJ2-5
cdr3_nt: TGTGCCAGTAGTCTCGACAACCAAGAGACCCAGTACTTC
cdr3_aa: CASSLDNQETQYF

clone_size: once
v_call: TRBV7-9
d_call: TRBD1
j_call: TRBJ2-2
cdr3_nt: TGTGCCAGCAGCTTCCGACAGGGAAACACCGGGGAGCTGTTTTTT
cdr3_aa: CASSFRQGNTGELFF

clone_size: .
v_call: TRBV5-4
d_call: TRBD1
j_call: TRBJ2-5
cdr3_nt: TGTGCCAGCAGCTTGAATAGGGACAGACAAGAGACCCAGTACTTC
cdr3_aa: CASSLNRDRQETQYF

clone_size: .
v_call: TRBV5-6
d_call: .
j_call: TRBJ1-2
cdr3_nt: TGTGCCAGCAGCTTGGTAGGCCCGGGGGGCTATGGCTACACCTTC
cdr3_aa: CASSLVGPGGYGYTF

clone_size: .
v_call: TRBV19
d_call: TRBD2
j_call: TRBJ2-1
cdr3_nt: TGTGCCAGTAGTATGACTAGCGGGGGAAGGTATGAGCAGTTCTTC
cdr3_aa: CASSMTSGGRYEQFF

clone_size: .
v_call: TRBV10-3
d_call: .
j_call: TRBJ2-3
cdr3_nt: TGTGCCATCACCCTCACGACAACGGGCACAGATACGCAGTATTTT
cdr3_aa: CAITLTTTGTDTQYF

clone_size: .
v_call: TRBV5-1
d_call: TRBD2
j_call: TRBJ2-2
cdr3_nt: TGCGCCAGCAGAGGACTAGCGGGATCTAACACCGGGGAGCTGTTTTTT
cdr3_aa: CASRGLAGSNTGELFF

clone_size: .
v_call: TRBV6-1
d_call: .
j_call: TRBJ1-5
cdr3_nt: TGTGCCAGCAGTGAATTTAAAAGTTCGAGAGCGAGCCAGCCCCAGCATTTT
cdr3_aa: CASSEFKSSRASQPQHF

clone_size: .
v_call: TRBV28
d_call: TRBD1
j_call: TRBJ2-7
cdr3_nt: TGTGCCAGCAGTCCGGACAGGGGGTGGTACGAGCAGTACTTC
cdr3_aa: CASSPDRGWYEQYF

clone_size: few
v_call: TRBV5-5
d_call: .
j_call: TRBJ2-5
cdr3_nt: TGTGCCAGCAGCTTGGACCAGGGGCCCCCCACACGTGAGACCCAGTACTTC
cdr3_aa: CASSLDQGPPTRETQYF

clone_size: few
v_call: TRBV4-3
d_call: .
j_call: TRBJ2-1
cdr3_nt: TGCGCCAGCAGCCATGCCGGCGGGAATGCCTACAATGAGCAGTTCTTC
cdr3_aa: CASSHAGGNAYNEQFF

clone_size: .
v_call: TRBV6-6
d_call: .
j_call: TRBJ2-5
cdr3_nt: TGTGCCAGCAGTTCGGGTACTCTGGAGACCCAGTACTTC
cdr3_aa: CASSSGTLETQYF

clone_size: .
v_call: TRBV7-9
d_call: .
j_call: TRBJ1-6
cdr3_nt: TGTGCCAGCAGCTTAGCCCCCAGGGATTCACCCCTCCACTTT
cdr3_aa: CASSLAPRDSPLHF

clone_size: .
v_call: TRBV20-1
d_call: .
j_call: TRBJ1-1
cdr3_nt: TGCAGTGCTTATTACCAGAAAGAAGCTTTCTTT
cdr3_aa: CSAYYQKEAFF